This T cell receptor beta chain was captured in a study of T-cell reconstitution after alpha-beta-depleted transplantation in children. Regarding the study as a whole: One year post-transplant, T-cell counts and diversity were largely derived from T cells produced anew. Day-60 TCRbeta diversity that was high in some patients was derived from surviving recipient T cells and thymic progenitors. Several hundred expanded graft clones reportedly gave rise to the alpha-beta T cells present about two months after transplant.

Construction of the TCRbeta library involved unique molecular identifiers. From the PCR reads, TCRdb called clonotypes with MiXCR, one entry per CDR3 protein. Of about 580,000 distinct CDR3 sequences in the sample, roughly 23% are singletons; the top ten hold roughly 14%. V was clipped by 7 bases and J by 0 bases, with 12 bases between them. The CDR3 consists of 13 residues. The germline V gene has CDR1 DFQATT and CDR2 SNEGSKA (reference sequence). This clonotype came up a few times. The antigen is not known. The receptor was derived from a boy in the first two years of life who had a stem cell transplant for acute myeloid leukemia, so the T cells may come from the graft donor. The sequenced sample was PBMCs, mostly from graft donor cells, obtained 360 days after TCRalphabeta/CD19-depleted stem cell transplant. This chain joins TRBV20-1 and TRBJ1-1; a weak D match, TRBD1 (6 bases). DNA of the CDR3: TGCAGTGTTTCGGACAGCGTGAACACTGAAGCTTTCTTT. It codes for CSVSDSVNTEAFF.